Only one count was recorded for the clone carrying this T cell receptor beta chain. Antigen unknown. This sample is part of a study of T cells after yellow fever vaccination. Background on the study: Some fractions had low cell numbers, and these were prepared with SMART-Seq v4 Ultra Low Input. Study-wide results and limits: Reappearance after the booster was observed for most primary-vaccination clones (about 95% CD4, almost 90% CD8). Faster peaking, at day 5 versus 15, marked a secondary response that was weaker.

TCRdb processed the 5' RACE reads anew with MiXCR; each CDR3 protein has one entry. The table lists about 210,000 distinct CDR3 sequences, over 6.5% of them singletons. Trimming stripped 2 bases from V and 5 bases from J, with 9 bases between. The CDR3 spans 13 residues. Germline CDR1 reads KGHSH; CDR2 reads LQKENI. The sequence derives from a man in his thirties or forties who received the YFV17D yellow fever vaccine. The V gene is TRBV18, the J gene TRBJ2-5; D may be TRBD1 (5 bases). Sample: CD4+ T cells sorted from PBMCs, taken on the day of the yellow fever booster vaccination. This CDR3 is CASSPSGMETQYF. CDR3 bases: TGTGCCAGCTCACCATCAGGGATGGAGACCCAGTACTTC. The entire variable domain, with the rest obtained from reference TRBV18 and TRBJ2-5, is as follows: NAGVMQNPRHLVRRRGQEARLRCSPMKGHSHVYWYRQLPEEGLKFMVYLQKENIIDESGMPKERFSAEFPKEGPSILRIQQVVRGDSAAYFCASSPSGMETQYFGPGTRLLVL.